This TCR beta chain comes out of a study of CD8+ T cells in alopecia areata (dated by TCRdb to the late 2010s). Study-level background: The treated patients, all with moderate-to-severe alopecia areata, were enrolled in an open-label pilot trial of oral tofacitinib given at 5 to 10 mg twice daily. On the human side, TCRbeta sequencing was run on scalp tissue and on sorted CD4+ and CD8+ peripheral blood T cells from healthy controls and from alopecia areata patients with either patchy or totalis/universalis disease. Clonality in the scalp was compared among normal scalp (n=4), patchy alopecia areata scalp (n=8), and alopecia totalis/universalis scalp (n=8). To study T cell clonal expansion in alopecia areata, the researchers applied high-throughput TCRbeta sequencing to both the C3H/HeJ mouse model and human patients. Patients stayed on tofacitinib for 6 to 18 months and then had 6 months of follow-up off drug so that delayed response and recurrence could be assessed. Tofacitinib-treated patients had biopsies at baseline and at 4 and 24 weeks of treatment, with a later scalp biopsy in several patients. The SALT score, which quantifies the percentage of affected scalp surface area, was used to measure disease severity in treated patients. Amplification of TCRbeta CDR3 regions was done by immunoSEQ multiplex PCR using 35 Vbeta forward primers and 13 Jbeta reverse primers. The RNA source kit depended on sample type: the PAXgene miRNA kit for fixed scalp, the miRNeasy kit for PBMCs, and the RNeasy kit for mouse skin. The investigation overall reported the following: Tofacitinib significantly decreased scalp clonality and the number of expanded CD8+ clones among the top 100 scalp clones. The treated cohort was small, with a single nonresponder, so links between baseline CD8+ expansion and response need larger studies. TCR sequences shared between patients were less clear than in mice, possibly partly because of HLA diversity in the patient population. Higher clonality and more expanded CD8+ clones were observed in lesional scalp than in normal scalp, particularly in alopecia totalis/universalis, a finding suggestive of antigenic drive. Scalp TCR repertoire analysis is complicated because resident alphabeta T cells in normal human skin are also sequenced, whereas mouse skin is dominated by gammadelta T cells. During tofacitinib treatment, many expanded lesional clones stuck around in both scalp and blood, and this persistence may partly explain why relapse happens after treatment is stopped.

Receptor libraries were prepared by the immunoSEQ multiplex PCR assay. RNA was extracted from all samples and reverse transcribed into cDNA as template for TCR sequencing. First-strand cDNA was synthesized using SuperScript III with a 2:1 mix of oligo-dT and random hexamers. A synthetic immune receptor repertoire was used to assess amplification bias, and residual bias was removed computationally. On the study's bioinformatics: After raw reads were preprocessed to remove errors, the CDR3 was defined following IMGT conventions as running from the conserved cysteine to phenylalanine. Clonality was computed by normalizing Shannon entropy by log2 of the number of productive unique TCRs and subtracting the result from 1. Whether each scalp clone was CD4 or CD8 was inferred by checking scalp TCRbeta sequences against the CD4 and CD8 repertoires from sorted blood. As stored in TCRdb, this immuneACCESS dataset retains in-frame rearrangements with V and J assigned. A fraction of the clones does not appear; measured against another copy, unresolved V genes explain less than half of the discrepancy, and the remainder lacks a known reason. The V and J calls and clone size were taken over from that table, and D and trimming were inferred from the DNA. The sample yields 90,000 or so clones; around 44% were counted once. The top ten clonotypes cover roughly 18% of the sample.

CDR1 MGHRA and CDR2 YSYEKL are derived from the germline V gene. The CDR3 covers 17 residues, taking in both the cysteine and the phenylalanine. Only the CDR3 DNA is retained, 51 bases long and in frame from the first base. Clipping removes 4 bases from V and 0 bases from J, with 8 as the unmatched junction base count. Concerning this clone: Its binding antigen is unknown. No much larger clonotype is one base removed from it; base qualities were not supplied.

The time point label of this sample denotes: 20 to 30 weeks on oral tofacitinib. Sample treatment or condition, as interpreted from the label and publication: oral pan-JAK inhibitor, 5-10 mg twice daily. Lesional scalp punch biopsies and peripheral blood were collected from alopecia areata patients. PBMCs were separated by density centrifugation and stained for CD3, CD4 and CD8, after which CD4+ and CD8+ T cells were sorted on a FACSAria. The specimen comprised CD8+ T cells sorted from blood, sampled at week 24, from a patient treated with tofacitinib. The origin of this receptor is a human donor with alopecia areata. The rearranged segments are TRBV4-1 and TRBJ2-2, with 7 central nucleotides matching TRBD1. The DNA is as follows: TGCGCCAGCAGCCTTACCCCGGGACAGACGAACACCGGGGAGCTGTTTTTT. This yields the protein CASSLTPGQTNTGELFF.